The next 25 T cell receptor beta chains were all read from a single sample in a study of T-cell reconstitution after alpha-beta-depleted transplantation in children. Unique molecular identifiers were incorporated during preparation of the TCRbeta library. Via MiXCR, TCRdb re-called the PCR reads, giving one row per CDR3 protein. The repertoire holds roughly 50,000 distinct CDR3 sequences, with 44% as singletons. The sequenced sample was PBMCs, mostly from graft donor cells, obtained 360 days after TCRalphabeta/CD19-depleted stem cell transplant. Receptors were obtained from a male patient aged 10 to 17 who had a stem cell transplant for acute lymphoblastic leukemia, so the T cells may come from the graft donor.

This clonotype turned up a few times. Sequence at one end of the junction differs from germline and may be a read error. This chain joins TRBV7-7 and TRBJ2-5, with a possible D match to TRBD1 (6 bases). The CDR3 runs 15 residues. CDR1 is SSHAT, CDR2 FNYEAQ, per germline (reference sequence). In DNA form, the CDR3 reads TGTGCTAGCAGCTTACGTCTCGGACAGCAAGAGACCCAGTACTTC. It specifies CASSLRLGQQETQYF.

The CDR3 loop reads CASSLIAGGGQETQYF. DNA of the CDR3: TGTGCCAGCAGCTTAATAGCGGGAGGAGGGCAAGAGACCCAGTACTTC. The chain carries TRBV7-8 and TRBJ2-5, with 10 nucleotides matching TRBD2. The germline V gene has CDR1 SGHVS and CDR2 FQNEAQ. Trimming at V came to 2 bases and at J to 2 bases, leaving 5 bases not matched to a gene. CDR3 length: 16 amino acids.

The V gene is TRBV5-1, the J gene TRBJ2-7; maybe TRBD2 (7 bases). V lost 0 bases and J 2 bases, leaving 15 bases between the germline ends. Germline V CDR1 and CDR2: SGHRS, YFSETQ. There are 16 residues in the CDR3. This CDR3 is CASSLVEGGGPYEQYF. The CDR3 DNA follows: TGCGCCAGCAGCTTGGTAGAGGGGGGGGGACCCTACGAGCAGTACTTC.

The rearrangement uses TRBV5-1 and TRBJ2-3, with D unresolved. The CDR3 is made up of 15 amino acids. Trimming stripped 0 bases from V and 2 bases from J, with 10 bases between. Per the germline V gene, CDR1 is SGHRS and CDR2 is YFSETQ. The CDR3 bases are TGCGCCAGCAGCTTGGGCAGCTATCCCACAGATACGCAGTATTTT. This gives the protein CASSLGSYPTDTQYF.

The chain has TRBV3-1 and TRBJ2-2; the D gene is possibly TRBD1 (5 bases). This CDR3 has 14 amino acids. The V gene's germline CDR1 is LGHDT and CDR2 YNNKEL (reference sequence). Deletions cut 2 bases from V and 6 bases from J, with 10 bases between. CDR3 DNA: TGTGCCAGCAGCCAAAGGGGTGATCCCGGGGAGCTGTTTTTT. It is translated as CASSQRGDPGELFF. Based on the CDR3 plus reference TRBV3-1 and TRBJ2-2, the full variable domain is DTAVSQTPKYLVTQMGNDKSIKCEQNLGHDTMYWYKQDSKKFLKIMFSYNNKELIINETVPNRFSPKSPDKAHLNLHINSLELGDSAVYFCASSQRGDPGELFFGEGSRLTVL.

The V gene is TRBV20-1, the J gene TRBJ1-5, with D possibly matching TRBD1 (6 bases). There are 14 residues in the CDR3. Germline CDR1 and CDR2: DFQATT and SNEGSKA (reference sequence). V was shortened by 2 bases and J by 4 bases, with 12 bases between the two germline ends. CDR3 in amino acids: CSARWGAPNQPQHF. CDR3 sequence (DNA): TGCAGTGCTAGATGGGGGGCGCCGAATCAGCCCCAGCATTTT.

V usage is TRBV29-1 and J usage is TRBJ2-1; no clear D gene. This CDR3 region has 13 residues. CDR1 and CDR2 (germline): SQVTM, ANQGSEA. With 5 bases removed from V and 4 bases from J, the gap between germline ends came to 12 bases. The DNA of the CDR3 is TGCAGCGTTTCCGGCCTCTCATACAATGAGCAGTTCTTC. Translated, it gives CSVSGLSYNEQFF.

This clonotype has only a few counts. This chain links TRBV28 with TRBJ2-2, with TRBD2 matching 8 bases. Germline loops: CDR1 MDHEN, CDR2 SYDVKM. Germline trimming cut 1 base from V and 5 bases from J; bases unmatched to any gene: 9. The CDR3 runs 17 residues. The CDR3 loop is CASSLFAGGVLTGELFF. The CDR3 DNA is TGTGCCAGCAGTTTATTTGCCGGGGGGGTGTTGACCGGGGAGCTGTTTTTT. The full variable domain, in which reference TRBV28 and TRBJ2-2 provide the parts outside the CDR3, is DVKVTQSSRYLVKRTGEKVFLECVQDMDHENMFWYRQDPGLGLRLIYFSYDVKMKEKGDIPEGYSVSREKKERFSLILESASTNQTSMYLCASSLFAGGVLTGELFFGEGSRLTVL.

In this sample, this clonotype turned up once. This sequence joins TRBV14 and TRBJ2-7; D may be TRBD2 (6 bases). Germline lookup yields CDR1 SGHDN and CDR2 FVKESK. Trimming stripped 4 bases from V and 1 base from J, with 11 bases between. There are 14 residues in the CDR3. As DNA, the CDR3 is TGTGCCAGCAGCCCCAACCGGGGGTCCTACGAGCAGTACTTC. Its protein product is CASSPNRGSYEQYF. Full variable domain (outside the CDR3, taken from reference TRBV14 and TRBJ2-7): EAGVTQFPSHSVIEKGQTVTLRCDPISGHDNLYWYRRVMGKEIKFLLHFVKESKQDESGMPNNRFLAERTGGTYSTLKVQPAELEDSGVYFCASSPNRGSYEQYFGPGTRLTVT.

The CDR3 region is CASSSSGAPSYEQYF. The CDR3 DNA follows: TGTGCCAGCAGCAGTAGCGGGGCCCCCTCCTACGAGCAGTACTTC. The gene calls are TRBV7-6 and TRBJ2-7; 8 nucleotides match TRBD2. The CDR3 loop spans 15 amino acids. V shed 5 bases, J shed 0 bases, and the junction held 6 bases outside the gene matches. CDR1 is SGHVS and CDR2 is FNYEAQ in the germline V gene.

This clonotype was found many times. The chain recombines TRBV5-1 with TRBJ2-5; D unresolved. Germline assignment: CDR1 SGHRS and CDR2 YFSETQ. The CDR3 is 15 amino acids. With 0 bases removed from V and 2 bases from J, the gap between germline ends came to 11 bases. CDR3 amino acids: CASSLEGTAQETQYF. DNA of the CDR3: TGCGCCAGCAGCTTGGAGGGAACGGCTCAAGAGACCCAGTACTTC.

The V gene is TRBV20-1, the J gene TRBJ2-1; no firm D call. V was clipped by 7 bases and J by 8 bases, with 9 bases between them. The germline V gene encodes CDR1 DFQATT and CDR2 SNEGSKA (reference sequence). This CDR3 spans 10 amino acids. DNA for the CDR3: TGCAGTGTAGGTTTCGATGAGCAGTTCTTC. This encodes CSVGFDEQFF.

This clonotype was seen more than once but under ten times. The chain has TRBV3-1 and TRBJ2-7; tentatively, D is TRBD1 (6 bases). V gave up 6 bases and J gave up 7 bases, with 19 bases separating them. Germline CDR1 LGHDT, CDR2 YNNKEL (reference sequence). The CDR3 extends over 14 amino acids. The CDR3, as DNA: TGTGCCAGCAGTCTTGACCTGGGGGCTGGTGAGCAGTACTTC. Residues: CASSLDLGAGEQYF.

The chain combines TRBV6-1 with TRBJ2-7, with TRBD1 matching 9 bases. Germline lookup yields CDR1 MNHNS and CDR2 SASEGT. This CDR3 contains 14 residues. The V and J ends lost 6 bases and 3 bases, in that order; junction bases with no gene match: 6. CDR3 DNA: TGTGCCAGCAGCTGGGGACAGGGAGACTACGAGCAGTACTTC. It is translated as CASSWGQGDYEQYF.

The chain combines TRBV15 with TRBJ2-5; the D gene is possibly TRBD2 (6 bases). Germline loops: CDR1 LNHNV, CDR2 YYDKDF (reference sequence). CDR3 length: 14 amino acids. With 3 bases removed from V and 2 bases from J, the gap between germline ends came to 10 bases. CDR3 nucleotides: TGTGCCACCAGCAGGTTAGCGGTTCAAGAGACCCAGTACTTC. This encodes CATSRLAVQETQYF.

The genes are TRBV11-2 and TRBJ2-1; TRBD2 matches at 7 bases. The CDR3 length is 16 residues. V lost 0 bases and J lost 5; bases outside the gene matches: 7. Germline assignment: CDR1 SGHAT and CDR2 FQNNGV. CDR3 in amino acids: CASSLDRREWDNEQFF. CDR3 bases: TGTGCCAGCAGCTTAGATCGGCGGGAGTGGGACAATGAGCAGTTCTTC.

The CDR3 coding sequence is TGTGCCAGCAGACTAGGGGCTGTGGGTAGCTACGAGCAGTACTTC. Its translation: CASRLGAVGSYEQYF. This rearrangement joins TRBV6-2 or TRBV6-3 to TRBJ2-7; D might be TRBD1 or TRBD2, each matching 5 bases. The CDR3 sequence is 15 residues long. From germline, CDR1 is MNHEY and CDR2 SVGEGT. Trimming took 6 bases from V and 3 from J, leaving 18 bases between them.

The rearrangement joins TRBV2 to TRBJ2-7; D gene uncertain. The CDR3 has 11 amino acids. CDR1 and CDR2 from the germline V gene are SNHLY and FYNNEI. V shed 6 bases and J shed 7 bases, with 10 bases lying between them. CDR3 coding DNA: TGTGCCAGCAGCGACAAAGCTGAGCAGTACTTC. Amino acid sequence: CASSDKAEQYF.

The chain carries TRBV12-3 or TRBV12-4 and TRBJ2-1, with D maybe TRBD2 (6 bases). The CDR3 has 15 residues. Trimming removed 7 bases at V and 3 bases at J, with 16 bases between. CDR3 nucleotides: TGTGCCAGCACCTTCATCCGGGACTTCTACAATGAGCAGTTCTTC. It yields the protein CASTFIRDFYNEQFF.

The rearrangement links TRBV4-1 to TRBJ1-4; 8 nucleotides agree with TRBD1. Trimming cost V 5 bases and J 4 bases; bases outside gene matches: 6. This CDR3 spans 15 amino acids. From germline, CDR1 is MGHRA and CDR2 YSYEKL. The CDR3 loop reads CASSLRTGNNEKLFF. The CDR3 DNA follows: TGCGCCAGCAGCTTACGGACAGGGAATAATGAAAAACTGTTTTTT.

This clonotype came up a few times. The rearrangement links TRBV28 to TRBJ2-3; the D gene is possibly TRBD2 (6 bases). The germline CDR1 and CDR2 sequences are MDHEN and SYDVKM. CDR3 size: 15 residues. V was pared by 3 bases and J by 2 bases, with 12 bases between. CDR3 amino acids: CASSLWRGPTDTQYF. Written as DNA, the CDR3 is TGTGCCAGCAGTTTGTGGCGGGGACCCACAGATACGCAGTATTTT.

V gene TRBV3-1 combines with J gene TRBJ2-3; 8 positions match TRBD1. CDR1 and CDR2 (germline): LGHDT, YNNKEL (reference sequence). Germline trimming cut 4 bases from V and 2 bases from J; bases unmatched to any gene: 8. The CDR3 has 16 amino acids. CDR3 in DNA: TGTGCCAGCAGCCTTCGGGACAGGCCTTCCACAGATACGCAGTATTTT. It codes for CASSLRDRPSTDTQYF.

A few counts support this clonotype. This chain links TRBV28 with TRBJ2-2, with 14 bases aligning to TRBD2. Losses at the gene ends were 2 bases for V and 3 bases for J; bases not matched to a gene: 5. CDR3 length: 18 amino acids. CDR1 MDHEN and CDR2 SYDVKM come from the germline V gene. As DNA, the CDR3 is TGTGCCAGCAGTTTAGTGGAGGGACTAGCGGGAGACACCGGGGAGCTGTTTTTT. Its protein product is CASSLVEGLAGDTGELFF.

The J gene is TRBJ2-2, the V gene TRBV12-3 or TRBV12-4, with D unclear. The CDR3 extends over 15 amino acids. Between the trimmed V and J ends, which lost 2 bases and 3 bases, there was a span of 10 bases. This chain's CDR3 is CASSLRRGYTGELFF. The CDR3 DNA reads TGTGCCAGCAGTTTAAGGCGTGGATACACCGGGGAGCTGTTTTTT.

This clonotype showed up just a few times. The chain employs TRBV9 and TRBJ2-1; TRBD2 aligns across 10 bases. CDR3 length: 17 residues. Trimming cost V 4 bases and J 4 bases; bases outside gene matches: 11. The germline CDR1 and CDR2 sequences are SGDLS and YYNGEE. CDR3 loop: CASSSTWTSGSYNEQFF. The DNA of the CDR3 is TGTGCCAGCAGCTCAACATGGACTAGCGGCTCTTACAATGAGCAGTTCTTC. Combining the CDR3 with reference TRBV9 and TRBJ2-1 gives the whole variable domain DSGVTQTPKHLITATGQRVTLRCSPRSGDLSVYWYQQSLDQGLQFLIQYYNGEERAKGNILERFSAQQFPDLHSELNLSSLELGDSALYFCASSSTWTSGSYNEQFFGPGTRLTVL.